The clone carrying this T cell receptor (beta chain) was found a few times. The sample is drawn from a study of identical twins. TCRdb re-called the 5' RACE reads with MiXCR, one entry per CDR3 protein. This sample carries hundreds of thousands of distinct CDR3 sequences, around 24% of them seen once, and the ten largest clones take about 2.7%. This CDR3 contains 14 residues. V lost 3 bases to trimming and J lost 2 bases, with 9 bases between them. Per the germline V gene, CDR1 is SGHTA and CDR2 is FQGNSA. These data also featured in a second study, about T cells expressing NK-cell markers. That investigation notes: Seven of the eight sequenced donors were classified as HCMV-seropositive, and one was classified as seronegative.

The sample was CD4+ T cells sorted from blood. This receptor was obtained from a woman aged 18 to 35 in good health. The chain employs TRBV7-2 and TRBJ2-3; perhaps TRBD1 as D (5 bases). CDR3 sequence reads: CASSLTETTDTQYF. The CDR3 coding sequence is TGTGCCAGCAGCTTGACAGAAACCACAGATACGCAGTATTTT. The whole variable domain, remainder taken from reference TRBV7-2 and TRBJ2-3, is GAGVSQSPSNKVTEKGKDVELRCDPISGHTALYWYRQSLGQGLEFLIYFQGNSAPDKSGLPSDRFSAERTGGSVSTLTIQRTQQEDSAVYLCASSLTETTDTQYFGPGTRLTVL.